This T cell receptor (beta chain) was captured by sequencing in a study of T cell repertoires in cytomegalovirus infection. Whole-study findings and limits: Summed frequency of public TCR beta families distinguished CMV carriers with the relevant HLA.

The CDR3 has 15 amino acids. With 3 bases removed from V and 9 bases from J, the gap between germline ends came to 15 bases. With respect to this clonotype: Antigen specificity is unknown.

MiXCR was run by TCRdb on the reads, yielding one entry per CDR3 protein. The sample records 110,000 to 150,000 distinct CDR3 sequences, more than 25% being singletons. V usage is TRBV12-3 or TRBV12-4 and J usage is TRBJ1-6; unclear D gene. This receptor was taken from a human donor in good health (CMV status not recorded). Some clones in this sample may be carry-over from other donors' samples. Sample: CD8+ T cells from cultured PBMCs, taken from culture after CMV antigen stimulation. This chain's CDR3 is CASSFGAVYASPLHF. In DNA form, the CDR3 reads TGTGCCAGCAGTTTCGGAGCCGTCTATGCTTCACCCCTCCACTTT.